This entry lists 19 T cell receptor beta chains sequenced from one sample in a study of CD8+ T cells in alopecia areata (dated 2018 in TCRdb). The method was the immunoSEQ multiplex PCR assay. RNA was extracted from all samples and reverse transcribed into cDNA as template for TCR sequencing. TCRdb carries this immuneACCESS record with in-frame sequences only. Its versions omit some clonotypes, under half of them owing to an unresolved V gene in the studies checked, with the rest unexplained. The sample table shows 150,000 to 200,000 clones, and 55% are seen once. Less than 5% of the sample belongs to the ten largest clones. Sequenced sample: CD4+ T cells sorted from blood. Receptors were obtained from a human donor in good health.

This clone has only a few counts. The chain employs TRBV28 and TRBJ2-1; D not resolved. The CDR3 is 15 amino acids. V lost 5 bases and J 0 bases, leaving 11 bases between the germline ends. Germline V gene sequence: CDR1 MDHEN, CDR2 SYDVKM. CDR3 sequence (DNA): TGTGCCAGCAGTCCCCCCGGTAGCTCCTACAATGAGCAGTTCTTC. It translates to CASSPPGSSYNEQFF. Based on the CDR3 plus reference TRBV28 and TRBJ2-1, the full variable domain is DVKVTQSSRYLVKRTGEKVFLECVQDMDHENMFWYRQDPGLGLRLIYFSYDVKMKEKGDIPEGYSVSREKKERFSLILESASTNQTSMYLCASSPPGSSYNEQFFGPGTRLTVL.

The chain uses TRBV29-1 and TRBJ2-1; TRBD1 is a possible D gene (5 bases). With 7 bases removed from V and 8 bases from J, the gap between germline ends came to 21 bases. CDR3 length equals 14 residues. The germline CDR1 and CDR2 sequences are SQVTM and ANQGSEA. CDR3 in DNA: TGCAGCGCCCACCCAACTCAGGGATCCGATGAGCAGTTCTTC. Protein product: CSAHPTQGSDEQFF.

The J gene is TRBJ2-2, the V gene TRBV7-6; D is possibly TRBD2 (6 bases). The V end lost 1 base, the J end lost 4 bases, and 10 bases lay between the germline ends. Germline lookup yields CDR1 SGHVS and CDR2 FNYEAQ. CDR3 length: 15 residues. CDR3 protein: CASSLEGGATGELFF. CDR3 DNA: TGTGCCAGCAGCTTAGAAGGAGGGGCCACCGGGGAGCTGTTTTTT.

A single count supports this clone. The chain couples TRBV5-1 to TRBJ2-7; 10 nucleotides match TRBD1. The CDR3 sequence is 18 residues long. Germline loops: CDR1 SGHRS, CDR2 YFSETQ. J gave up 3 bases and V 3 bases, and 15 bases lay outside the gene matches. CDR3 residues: CASSWDRGATLKVYEQYF. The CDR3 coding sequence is TGCGCCAGCAGCTGGGACAGGGGCGCTACCTTAAAGGTCTACGAGCAGTACTTC. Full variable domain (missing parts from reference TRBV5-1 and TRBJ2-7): KAGVTQTPRYLIKTRGQQVTLSCSPISGHRSVSWYQQTPGQGLQFLFEYFSETQRNKGNFPGRFSGRQFSNSRSEMNVSTLELGDSALYLCASSWDRGATLKVYEQYFGPGTRLTVT.

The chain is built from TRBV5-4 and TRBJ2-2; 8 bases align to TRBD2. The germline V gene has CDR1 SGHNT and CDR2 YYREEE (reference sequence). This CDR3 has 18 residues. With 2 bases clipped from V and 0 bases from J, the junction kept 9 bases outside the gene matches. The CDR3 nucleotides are TGTGCCAGCAGCTTATCGGCGGGAGGCCCTACGAACACCGGGGAGCTGTTTTTT. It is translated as CASSLSAGGPTNTGELFF.

The CDR3 here is CAWRRWGRGSEQYF. As DNA, the CDR3 is TGTGCCTGGAGGCGGTGGGGGAGGGGATCCGAGCAGTACTTC. The chain joins TRBV30 to TRBJ2-7; 7 bases agree with TRBD2. From germline, CDR1 is GTSNPN and CDR2 SVGIG (reference sequence). This CDR3 contains 14 residues. Losses at the gene ends were 3 bases for V and 6 bases for J; bases not matched to a gene: 11. Full variable domain (remainder filled in from reference TRBV30 and TRBJ2-7): SQTIHQWPATLVQPVGSPLSLECTVEGTSNPNLYWYRQAAGRGLQLLFYSVGIGQISSEVPQNLSASRPQDRQFILSSKKLLLSDSGFYLCAWRRWGRGSEQYFGPGTRLTVT.

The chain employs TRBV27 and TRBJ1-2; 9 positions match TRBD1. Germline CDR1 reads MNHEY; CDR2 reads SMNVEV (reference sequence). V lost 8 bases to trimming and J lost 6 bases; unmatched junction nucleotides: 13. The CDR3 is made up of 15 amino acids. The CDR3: CASRRGDRVQDGYTF. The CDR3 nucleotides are TGTGCCAGCCGCCGCGGGGACAGGGTCCAGGATGGCTACACCTTC.

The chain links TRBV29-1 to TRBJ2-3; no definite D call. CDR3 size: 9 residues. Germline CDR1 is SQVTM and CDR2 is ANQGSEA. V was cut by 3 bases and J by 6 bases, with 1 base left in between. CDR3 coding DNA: TGCAGCGTTGATGATACGCAGTATTTT. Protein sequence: CSVDDTQYF.

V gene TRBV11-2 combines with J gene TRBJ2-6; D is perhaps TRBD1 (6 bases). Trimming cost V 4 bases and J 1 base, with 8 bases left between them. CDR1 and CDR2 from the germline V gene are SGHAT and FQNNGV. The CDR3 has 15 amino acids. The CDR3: CASSYGQSGANVLTF. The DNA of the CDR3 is TGTGCCAGCAGCTACGGACAGTCTGGGGCCAACGTCCTGACTTTC.

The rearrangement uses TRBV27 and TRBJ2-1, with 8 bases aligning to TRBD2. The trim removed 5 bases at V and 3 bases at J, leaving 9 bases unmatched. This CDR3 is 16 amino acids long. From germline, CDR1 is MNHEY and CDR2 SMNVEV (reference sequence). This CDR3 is CASSLGSSGYYNEQFF. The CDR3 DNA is TGTGCCAGCAGTCTCGGCTCTAGCGGGTACTACAATGAGCAGTTCTTC.

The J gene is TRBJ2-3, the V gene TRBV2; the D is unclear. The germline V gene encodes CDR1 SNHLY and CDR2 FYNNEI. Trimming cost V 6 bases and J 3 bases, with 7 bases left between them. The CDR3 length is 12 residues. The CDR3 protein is CASRWETDTQYF. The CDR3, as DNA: TGTGCCAGCAGGTGGGAAACAGATACGCAGTATTTT.

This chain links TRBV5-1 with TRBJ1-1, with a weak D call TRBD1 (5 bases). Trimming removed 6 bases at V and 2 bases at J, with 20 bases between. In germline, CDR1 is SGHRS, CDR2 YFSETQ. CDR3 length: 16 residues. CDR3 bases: TGCGCCAGCAACCGAGGGGAGGCGGAAGGTAACACTGAAGCTTTCTTT. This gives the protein CASNRGEAEGNTEAFF.

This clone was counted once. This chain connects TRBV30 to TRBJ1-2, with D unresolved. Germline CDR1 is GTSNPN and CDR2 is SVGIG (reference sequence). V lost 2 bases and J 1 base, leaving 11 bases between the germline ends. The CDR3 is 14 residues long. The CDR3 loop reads CAWSTRPLNYGYTF. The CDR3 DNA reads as TGTGCCTGGAGTACCCGCCCGCTTAACTATGGCTACACCTTC.

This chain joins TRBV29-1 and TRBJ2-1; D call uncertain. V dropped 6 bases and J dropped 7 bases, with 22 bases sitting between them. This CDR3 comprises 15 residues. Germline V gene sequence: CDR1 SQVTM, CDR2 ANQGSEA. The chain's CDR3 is CSVPPRLGNANEQFF. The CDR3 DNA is TGCAGCGTCCCCCCCCGGCTAGGGAACGCGAATGAGCAGTTCTTC.

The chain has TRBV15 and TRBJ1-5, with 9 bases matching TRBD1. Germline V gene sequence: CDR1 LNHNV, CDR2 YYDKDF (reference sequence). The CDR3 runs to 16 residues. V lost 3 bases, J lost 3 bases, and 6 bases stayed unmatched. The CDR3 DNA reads TGTGCCACCAGCAGGGCCCGGGACAGGGACAATCAGCCCCAGCATTTT. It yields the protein CATSRARDRDNQPQHF.

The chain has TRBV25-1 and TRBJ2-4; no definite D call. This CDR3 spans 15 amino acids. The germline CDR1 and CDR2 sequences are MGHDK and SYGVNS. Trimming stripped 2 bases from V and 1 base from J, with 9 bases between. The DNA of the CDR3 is TGTGCCAGCAGTGAAACAAAGGAGGCCAAAAACATTCAGTACTTC. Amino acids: CASSETKEAKNIQYF.

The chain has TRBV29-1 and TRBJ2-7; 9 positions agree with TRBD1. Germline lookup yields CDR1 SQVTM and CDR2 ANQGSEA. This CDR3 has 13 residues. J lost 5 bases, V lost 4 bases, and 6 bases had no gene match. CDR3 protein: CSVGGQGRDEQYF. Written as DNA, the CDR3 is TGCAGCGTTGGGGGACAGGGCCGGGACGAGCAGTACTTC.

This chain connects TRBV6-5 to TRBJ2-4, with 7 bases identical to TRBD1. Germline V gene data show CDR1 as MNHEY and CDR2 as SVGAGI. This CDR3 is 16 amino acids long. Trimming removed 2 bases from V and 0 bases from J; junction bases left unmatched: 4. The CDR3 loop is CASSYRSGGAKNIQYF. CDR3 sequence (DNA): TGTGCCAGCAGTTACAGGTCAGGGGGAGCCAAAAACATTCAGTACTTC.

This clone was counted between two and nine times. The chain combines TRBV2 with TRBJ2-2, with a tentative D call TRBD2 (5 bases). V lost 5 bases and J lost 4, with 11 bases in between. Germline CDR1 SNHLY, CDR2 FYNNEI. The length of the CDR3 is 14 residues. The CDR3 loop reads CASSFSASTGELFF. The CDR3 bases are TGTGCCAGCAGTTTTAGCGCATCCACCGGGGAGCTGTTTTTT.